This TCR beta chain emerged from a study of T cells expressing NK-cell markers (dated by TCRdb to 2019 to 2021). Study-wide context: Three sorted T-cell subsets (CD3+CD56+NKG2C+, CD3+CD56+NKG2C- and CD3+CD56-NKG2C+) from several donors had their TCR beta-chain repertoires profiled. Randomly selected healthy volunteers, three men and five women, were used as the eight sequenced donors. Libraries were sequenced as 2 x 150 bp reads on Illumina HiSeq 2000/2500, MiSeq or NextSeq. Among the eight sequenced donors, seven were HCMV-seropositive and one was HCMV-seronegative. The study at large found these results: In more than five donors, the dominant CD3+CD56+NKG2C+ clonotypes ranked among the top 10 CD8+ clonotypes, making up about 1.0-7.5% of CD8+ T cells. Whether the expanded NKG2C-expressing T cell clones were specific for HCMV antigens was left unclear. Those dominant clonotypes were again the most abundant among CD3+CD56-NKG2C+ cells in a handful of donors, at roughly 25-60.1%.

Taken from cysteine to phenylalanine, the CDR3 has 12 residues. There is no recorded DNA. Per the germline V gene (reference sequence), SEHNR is the CDR1 and FQNEAQ is the CDR2. Sequencing relied on an Illumina HiSeq 2000. The TCR beta cDNA libraries were made using 5'RACE template switching, a step that added both a universal primer site and unique molecular identifiers. Synthesis of cDNA was primed from the TCR beta constant segment and was followed by two consecutive PCR amplification steps. The paper's data handling went like this. Reads were demultiplexed and grouped by UMI with MIGEC, and clonotypes were assembled and quantified with MiTCR. To exclude erroneous sequences, any TCR cDNA sequence not supported by at least two reads was discarded. The tcR package was used for downstream repertoire analysis, and clonotypes were matched across fractions by CDR3 nucleotide sequence plus V segment. VDJmatch was used to annotate antigen specificity against VDJdb, with one amino acid substitution in CDR3 allowed. TCRdb reprocessed the reads, so every CDR3 protein sequence counts as one entry and DNA is not shown. The V and J calls shown here were made by TCRdb, not taken from the authors' results. The table kept for this sample lists about 21,000 distinct CDR3 sequences. The ten biggest clones cover approximately 53% of the sample.

As to this clonotype: No cognate antigen has been identified for it.

A commercial ELISA kit detecting HCMV-specific IgG in serum was used to determine HCMV serostatus. Ficoll density gradient centrifugation was used to isolate peripheral blood mononuclear cells from blood. The sequence is built from TRBV7-9 and TRBJ2-1. The sequenced sample was blood T cells: a sorted CD56 or NKG2C T cell subset, CD4+ or CD8+ T cells, or bulk PBMC T cells (not recorded which). This receptor was taken from a man aged 18-69 years in good health. The CDR3 in this case is CASSLVPSEQFF.